This T cell receptor beta chain derives from a study of T-cell reconstitution after alpha-beta-depleted transplantation in children. Remarks on this clonotype: The antigen remains undetermined.

Findings and limits, study-wide: In patients about two months after transplant, alpha-beta T cells reportedly arose from several hundred expanded graft clones.

The ends lost 1 base at V and 7 bases at J; junction bases unmatched: 3. Germline V gene data show CDR1 as SEHNR and CDR2 as FQNEAQ (reference sequence). The CDR3 has 13 residues. A TCRbeta library incorporating unique molecular identifiers was prepared. TCRdb passed the PCR reads through MiXCR, listing each CDR3 protein once. The table has 700,000 to 950,000 distinct CDR3 sequences, around 15% seen once. This sequence joins TRBV7-9 and TRBJ1-2; 7 bases align to TRBD1. The source is a male patient aged 10 to 17 who had a stem cell transplant for acute lymphoblastic leukemia, so the T cells may come from the graft donor. This material consisted of PBMCs, mostly from graft donor cells, taken 360 days after TCRalphabeta/CD19-depleted stem cell transplant. CDR3 amino acids: CASSLETGSGYTF. CDR3 nucleotide sequence: TGTGCCAGCAGCTTAGAGACAGGGAGTGGCTACACCTTC.